This T cell receptor beta chain appears in the sequencing data of a study of T cell repertoires in cytomegalovirus infection. Study results and caveats: Ex vivo, HLA-C-restricted CMV-specific TCR beta clonotypes prevailed over the rest of the response. There were carriers of CMV plus the relevant HLA, and cumulative public TCR beta family frequency identified them.

This clonotype was seen a few times. Its matching antigen is unknown. In TCRdb, the reads were re-called with MiXCR into one record per CDR3 protein. Here the sample spans about 160,000 distinct CDR3 sequences, less than 25% being singletons. J was trimmed by 1 base and V by 1 base; bases with no gene match: 7. The germline V gene encodes CDR1 SEHNR and CDR2 FQNEAQ (reference sequence). There are 19 residues in the CDR3. This sample comprised CD8+ T cells from cultured PBMCs, obtained from culture after CMV antigen stimulation. The genes are TRBV7-9 and TRBJ2-3; 14 bases match TRBD2. This clonotype originated in a human donor in good health (CMV status not recorded). Some clones in this sample may be carry-over from other donors' samples. The CDR3 coding sequence is TGTGCCAGCAGCTTAGGACTAGCGGGGGGGTTACCCCGCACAGATACGCAGTATTTT. Translating it yields CASSLGLAGGLPRTDTQYF.